Detailed here is one TCR beta chain. Its antigen is not identified. The V gene lost 5 bases and the J gene lost 10 bases, with 12 bases spanning the gap. CDR3 size: 13 residues. CDR1 and CDR2 (germline): SGHTA, FQGNSA. These data come from a study of T cell responses to AZD1222 COVID-19 vaccine. The study, taken as a whole, reports: Recipients of two AZD1222 doses showed rising Spike-specific TCR breadth and depth. Dominant CD4 TCR responses targeted spike regions 160-218 and 743-854. The donors showed a predominance of white British ancestry and of females, with possible underestimation of clonal diversity. Among spike-specific TCRs, nearly half reportedly target unmutated variant regions.

Method: immunoSEQ multiplex PCR; TCRdb's copy keeps in-frame clones and lacks some. The profile shows 120,000 to 150,000 clones, approximately 88% of them singletons. This chain links TRBV7-2 with TRBJ1-6; tentative D call: TRBD1 (5 bases). This specimen consisted of peripheral blood, obtained on day 0 of AZD1222 vaccination. This TCR was recovered from an adult in good health. Written as DNA, the CDR3 is TGTGCCAGCAGCCCCGTCAGGGAATCACCCCTCCACTTT. It encodes CASSPVRESPLHF.